This T cell receptor (beta chain) was obtained from a study of T cell responses to AZD1222 COVID-19 vaccine. Findings and caveats of the study: Females made up more of the donors, who were largely white British, and clonal diversity may have come out too low.

Trimming took off 2 bases at V and 4 bases at J, with 13 bases between the two ends. The CDR3 runs to 15 residues. Germline V CDR1 and CDR2: SGHDT, YYEEEE. Sequencing used immunoSEQ multiplex PCR; TCRdb keeps in-frame clones, though not all of them. The sample consists of over 150,000 clones, around nine tenths of them appearing once. With respect to this clone: Its matching antigen is unknown.

The sample here was peripheral blood, taken on day 0 of AZD1222 vaccination. The receptor's source is an adult in good health. The rearrangement joins TRBV5-6 to TRBJ1-3; D is possibly TRBD1 (5 bases). The CDR3 nucleotides read TGTGCCAGCAGCTTAGCCAGGGTGGCCGGAAACACCATATATTTT. Translated: CASSLARVAGNTIYF.